This T cell receptor (beta chain) was profiled in a study of T-cell reconstitution after alpha-beta-depleted transplantation in children. This CDR3 contains 13 residues. The V and J ends lost 1 base and 0 bases respectively, with 7 bases between them. Per the germline V gene, CDR1 is DFQATT and CDR2 is SNEGSKA (reference sequence). Study outcomes and limitations: At one year after transplant, newly produced T cells mostly accounted for T-cell counts and diversity. Surviving recipient cells, namely T cells and thymic progenitors, were the source of high day-60 TCRbeta diversity in some patients. Approximately two months post-transplant, alpha-beta T cells reportedly originated from several hundred expanded graft clones.

Unique molecular identifiers tagged the TCRbeta library. TCRdb passed the PCR reads through MiXCR, listing each CDR3 protein once. The data hold approximately 630,000 distinct CDR3 sequences, with over 10% observed a single time. This clonotype was seen repeatedly, ten times or more. Its antigen is as yet unknown. The sample here was PBMCs, taken before TCRalphabeta/CD19-depleted stem cell transplant. The rearrangement links TRBV20-1 to TRBJ2-7; D is perhaps TRBD1 or TRBD2 (5 bases each). This TCR was sampled from a girl aged 2-10 years with congenital amegakaryocytic thrombocytopenia, due to receive a stem cell transplant. The CDR3: CSARGGSSYEQYF. The CDR3, as DNA: TGCAGTGCTAGAGGGGGGAGCTCCTACGAGCAGTACTTC.